Given below is one T cell receptor beta chain in context. The record originates from a study of blood T cell repertoires in COVID-19. Study summary: Sites across the United States, Italy and Spain contributed samples from acute and convalescent COVID-19.

The authors' processing: For nucleated cells, counts were estimated from reference gene primer amplification. The method was immunoSEQ multiplex PCR; TCRdb's version includes in-frame clones alone and lacks a portion of them. D and trimming come from the DNA, and the V and J calls and clone size come from that table. The sample lists roughly 670,000 clones, 75% to 90% occurring once. The germline V gene has CDR1 SGHTA and CDR2 FQGNSA. The CDR3 is made up of 15 amino acids. V was pared by 1 base and J by 4 bases, with 10 bases between. This receptor was taken from a woman under 30 with acute or convalescent COVID-19. The rearrangement links TRBV7-2 to TRBJ2-2; D is possibly TRBD2 (6 bases). The source material was peripheral blood. The CDR3 DNA is TGTGCCAGCAGCTTAGGGGGGGATCGCACCGGGGAGCTGTTTTTT. Its protein product is CASSLGGDRTGELFF.